The 22 T cell receptor beta chains given below trace back to one sample, sequenced in a study of blood T cells in healthy people across ages. The use of a sample-barcoded 5' primer and a J-beta primer mix characterized a second PCR of about 6 to 11 cycles. One entry per CDR3 protein results from TCRdb running MiXCR on the 5' RACE reads. The sample carries 540,000 or so distinct CDR3 sequences, 40% to 50% recorded once. The sequenced sample consisted of blood. These receptors originate from a man older than 75 in good health.

The rearrangement links TRBV29-1 to TRBJ2-1, with 10 bases that match TRBD2. CDR1 SQVTM and CDR2 ANQGSEA come from the germline V gene. The CDR3 covers 18 residues. Trimming took 0 bases from V and 4 from J; bases not matched to a gene: 12. The CDR3 region has the DNA TGCAGCGTTGAAGATCCTCTTATAGCGGGAGGAGGGTACAATGAGCAGTTCTTC. Amino acids: CSVEDPLIAGGGYNEQFF.

The rearrangement links TRBV7-2 to TRBJ1-6; no definite D call. V shed 5 bases and J shed 10 bases, with 9 bases lying between them. Germline V gives CDR1 SGHTA, CDR2 FQGNSA. This CDR3 has 12 amino acids. This chain's CDR3 is CASSPLGSPLHF. As DNA, the CDR3 is TGTGCCAGCAGCCCCCTCGGCTCACCCCTCCACTTT.

The chain recombines TRBV3-1 with TRBJ2-3, with 8 bases that match TRBD2. V was clipped by 0 bases and J by 3 bases; unmatched bases: 5. Germline lookup yields CDR1 LGHDT and CDR2 YNNKEL (reference sequence). This CDR3 is 16 amino acids long. The CDR3 region is CASSQDWSGGTDTQYF. CDR3 nucleotides: TGTGCCAGCAGCCAAGATTGGAGCGGGGGTACAGATACGCAGTATTTT.

The gene calls are TRBV20-1 and TRBJ1-2; 9 bases fit TRBD1. Germline trimming cut 4 bases from V and 3 bases from J; bases unmatched to any gene: 6. This CDR3 region has 14 residues. The V gene's germline CDR1 is DFQATT and CDR2 SNEGSKA (reference sequence). CDR3 residues: CSATQGQGDYGYTF. The CDR3 bases are TGCAGTGCTACCCAGGGACAGGGCGACTATGGCTACACCTTC.

The rearrangement uses TRBV7-9 and TRBJ1-2; TRBD1 matches at 7 bases. CDR1 is SEHNR and CDR2 is FQNEAQ in the germline V gene (reference sequence). V trimming: 5 bases; J trimming: 4 bases; junction bases outside the gene matches: 1. CDR3 length: 12 amino acids. CDR3 residues: CASSGDSYGYTF. CDR3 coding DNA: TGTGCCAGCAGCGGGGACAGCTATGGCTACACCTTC.

This clonotype was observed a few times. The chain couples TRBV6-6 to TRBJ2-1; D call uncertain. Gene TRBJ2-7 matches the end of the DNA better, so the J call may be wrong. The CDR3 contains 15 residues. The germline V gene encodes CDR1 MNHNY and CDR2 SVGAGI (reference sequence). CDR3 sequence reads: CASITSGPSYNEQYF. In DNA, the CDR3 is TGTGCCAGCATCACGTCCGGGCCCTCCTACAATGAGCAGTACTTC.

This clonotype appeared many times. V gene TRBV6-6 combines with J gene TRBJ2-3; D gene unclear. This CDR3 has 12 residues. Between the trimmed V and J ends, which lost 2 bases and 4 bases, there was a span of 4 bases. CDR1 and CDR2 from the germline V gene are MNHNY and SVGAGI (reference sequence). The CDR3: CASSYGPDTQYF. For the CDR3, the DNA is TGTGCCAGCAGTTACGGCCCAGATACGCAGTATTTT.

This clonotype was observed a handful of times. The chain uses TRBV29-1 and TRBJ2-1; no clear D. Germline lookup yields CDR1 SQVTM and CDR2 ANQGSEA. V dropped 4 bases and J dropped 2 bases, with 18 bases sitting between them. The CDR3 is 16 residues long. CDR3 residues: CSVGSAQPTTYNEQFF. The CDR3, as DNA: TGCAGCGTTGGGTCCGCTCAGCCCACTACCTACAATGAGCAGTTCTTC.

The chain combines TRBV13 with TRBJ1-2; D is possibly TRBD1 (5 bases). Between the trimmed V and J ends, which lost 3 bases and 2 bases, there was a span of 19 bases. This CDR3 is 17 amino acids long. In germline, CDR1 is PRHDT, CDR2 FYEKMQ (reference sequence). CDR3 DNA: TGTGCCAGCAGCTTCAGATACCGGGACCTCGGAAACTATGGCTACACCTTC. This gives the protein CASSFRYRDLGNYGYTF.

This chain uses TRBV7-2 with TRBJ2-3; 8 nucleotides line up with TRBD2. Germline V gene data show CDR1 as SGHTA and CDR2 as FQGNSA. V lost 7 bases, J lost 4 bases, and 7 bases stayed unmatched. CDR3 size: 14 residues. As DNA, the CDR3 is TGTGCCAGCAACCGGGGACTAGTGGCAGATACGCAGTATTTT. Translated, it gives CASNRGLVADTQYF.

This clonotype was seen more than once but under ten times. The chain couples TRBV20-1 to TRBJ2-3; D gene unclear. CDR1 is DFQATT and CDR2 is SNEGSKA in the germline V gene (reference sequence). V lost 6 bases and J lost 2, with 9 bases in between. The CDR3 has 12 residues. The CDR3 reads CSATDATDTQYF. As DNA, the CDR3 is TGCAGTGCAACGGATGCCACAGATACGCAGTATTTT.

J is TRBJ2-1 and V is TRBV6-5; 8 bases are shared with TRBD1. This CDR3 has 16 amino acids. CDR1 MNHEY and CDR2 SVGAGI come from the germline V gene. With V trimmed by 0 bases and J by 9 bases, 10 bases remained unmatched. The CDR3 DNA is TGTGCCAGCAGTTACTCGATGACAGGGGAGTGGGGTGAGCAGTTCTTC. Amino acid sequence: CASSYSMTGEWGEQFF.

V gene TRBV27 combines with J gene TRBJ2-7, with D unresolved. This CDR3 has 14 amino acids. V was pared by 3 bases and J by 2 bases, with 11 bases between. Germline CDR1 reads MNHEY; CDR2 reads SMNVEV (reference sequence). The CDR3 region has the DNA TGTGCCAGCAGTTTGGCCGGGCCGACCTACGAGCAGTACTTC. Residues: CASSLAGPTYEQYF.

This clonotype showed up just a few times. The J gene is TRBJ1-6, the V gene TRBV5-1; a weak D match, TRBD1 (5 bases). This CDR3 has 13 residues. The V end lost 4 bases, the J end lost 8 bases, and 10 bases lay between the germline ends. Germline CDR1 reads SGHRS; CDR2 reads YFSETQ. The CDR3: CASSRGPDSPLHF. The CDR3 DNA follows: TGCGCCAGCAGCAGGGGACCCGATTCACCCCTCCACTTT.

The chain employs TRBV4-1 and TRBJ1-2, with 7 bases that match TRBD1. V shed 1 base, J shed 7 bases, and the junction held 9 bases outside the gene matches. The CDR3 runs to 15 residues. The V gene's germline CDR1 is MGHRA and CDR2 YSYEKL. In nucleotides, the CDR3 is TGCGCCAGCAGCCAAGGCCAGGGGGTTTCGTCTGGCTACACCTTC. Translation: CASSQGQGVSSGYTF.

This clonotype has only one observation. The genes are TRBV12-3 or TRBV12-4 and TRBJ2-1, with D possibly called TRBD1 or TRBD2 (5 bases each). The CDR3 length is 11 residues. Trimming shortened V by 6 bases and J by 10 bases, and 10 bases separated the two germline ends. The CDR3 coding sequence is TGTGCCAGCAGGCTAGGGGAGGAGCAGTTCTTC. Amino acids: CASRLGEEQFF.

Points on this clonotype: Its ends do not fully match the called genes, so a read error is possible. The gene calls are TRBV20-1 and TRBJ1-6; maybe TRBD1 (5 bases). This CDR3 has 15 amino acids. Germline lookup yields CDR1 DFQATT and CDR2 SNEGSKA (reference sequence). The CDR3 reads CSARADSLYNSPPHF. The CDR3 coding sequence is TGCAGTGCTAGGGCCGACAGCCTCTATAATTCACCCCCCCACTTT.

This chain joins TRBV3-1 and TRBJ1-5, with TRBD1 as a possible D gene (6 bases). V was clipped by 4 bases and J by 7 bases, with 14 bases between them. This CDR3 is 14 amino acids long. Germline-derived CDR1 and CDR2 are LGHDT and YNNKEL (reference sequence). The CDR3 protein is CASSPHRDYQPQHF. The CDR3 region has the DNA TGTGCCAGCAGCCCACACAGGGATTACCAGCCCCAGCATTTT.

This chain uses TRBV7-2 with TRBJ2-3, with 8 bases that match TRBD2. The CDR3 is made up of 15 amino acids. CDR1 is SGHTA and CDR2 is FQGNSA in the germline V gene. The ends lost 5 bases at V and 5 bases at J; junction bases unmatched: 9. The CDR3 protein is CASSQRGGSLDTQYF. CDR3 coding DNA: TGTGCCAGCAGCCAACGGGGGGGCTCCCTAGATACGCAGTATTTT.

This clonotype has just a few counts. The gene calls are TRBV20-1 and TRBJ2-3, with 8 bases that match TRBD2. V gave up 6 bases and J gave up 4 bases; unmatched junction bases: 6. Looked up from germline, CDR1 is DFQATT and CDR2 is SNEGSKA (reference sequence). The CDR3 is made up of 13 amino acids. CDR3 region: CSAGTSPPDTQYF. The CDR3, as DNA: TGCAGTGCCGGGACTAGTCCACCAGATACGCAGTATTTT.

V is TRBV20-1 and J is TRBJ1-6; the D gene is possibly TRBD1 (5 bases). This CDR3 is 14 amino acids long. Trimming left V 3 bases short and J 7 bases short, with 13 bases between. Germline loops: CDR1 DFQATT, CDR2 SNEGSKA (reference sequence). The DNA of the CDR3 is TGCAGTGCTAGGCCGGCCGGGGGGAATTCACCCCTCCACTTT. Protein: CSARPAGGNSPLHF.

V and J are TRBV6-1 and TRBJ1-5; 10 bases align to TRBD1. V was pared by 7 bases and J by 5 bases, with 2 bases of the junction left unmatched. The germline V gene has CDR1 MNHNS and CDR2 SASEGT. The CDR3 spans 13 residues. CDR3 sequence reads: CASTGQGYQPQHF. The CDR3 DNA reads as TGTGCCAGCACGGGACAGGGGTATCAGCCCCAGCATTTT.